The T cell receptor beta chain under discussion was sequenced for a study of T cell repertoires in cytomegalovirus infection. Across the study: Well-studied HLA-B-restricted epitopes and recently identified HLA-C-restricted epitopes of CMV were both used in the study. Indications of both CMV infection and matching HLA type were provided by public TCR beta signatures. Study outcomes and limitations: It was HLA-C-restricted CMV-specific TCR beta clonotypes that dominated the response ex vivo. CMV carriers having the relevant HLA were flagged by cumulative public TCR beta family frequency.

A note on this clonotype: Its specificity is not known.

Each CDR3 protein gets one entry after TCRdb re-called the reads with MiXCR. The sample yields about 830,000 distinct CDR3 sequences, approximately 32% seen once. Deletions cut 5 bases from V and 5 bases from J, with 10 bases between. The V gene's germline CDR1 is MNHNY and CDR2 SVGAGI (reference sequence). The CDR3 spans 14 residues. The V and J genes are TRBV6-6 and TRBJ1-6; a weak D match, TRBD1 (5 bases). Here the sequenced sample was cultured CD8+ T cells from PBMCs, taken from culture after CMV antigen stimulation. The sequence derives from a human donor in good health (CMV status not recorded). Some clones in this sample may be carry-over from other donors' samples. This CDR3 reads CASSRQSDNSPLHF. The CDR3 bases are TGTGCCAGCAGTCGACAGTCCGATAATTCACCCCTCCACTTT.